This T cell receptor (beta chain) derives from a study of shared clonotypes between healthy human individuals. Study observations and caveats: A handful of donors held about 5% of naive CD4 clonotypes in common. The diversity represented, both genetic and in exposure history, was limited by few donors.

Researchers divided each subset's genomic DNA evenly across several immunoSEQ plates. Original methodology: ImmunoSEQ junction-only sequences lacked quality scores, so their filtering differed. Using immunoSEQ multiplex PCR, the repertoire was profiled, and TCRdb retains in-frame clones only, with some absent. Clone size and V and J calls were adopted from that table, with D and trimming inferred from the DNA. The sample records around 1,900,000 clones, roughly 95% being singletons. The table lists this clone with a count of one. The antigen is unknown. Naive CD8 cells were CD45RO-negative, positively selected for CCR7, excluding terminally differentiated effector memory CD45RA+ cells. Germline-derived CDR1 and CDR2 are SGHDN and FVKESK. The germline V and J ends were trimmed by 3 bases and 4 bases, with 7 bases remaining between them. CDR3 size: 14 residues.

The receptor comes from a man aged 18 to 30 in good health. Some clones in this sample may be carry-over from other donors' samples. The chain uses TRBV14 and TRBJ2-6; D unresolved. Sequencing was done on a sample of naive CD8+ T cells from PBMCs. The DNA of the CDR3 is TGTGCCAGCAGCCACCGGTCCGGGGCCAACGTCCTGACTTTC. It codes for CASSHRSGANVLTF.